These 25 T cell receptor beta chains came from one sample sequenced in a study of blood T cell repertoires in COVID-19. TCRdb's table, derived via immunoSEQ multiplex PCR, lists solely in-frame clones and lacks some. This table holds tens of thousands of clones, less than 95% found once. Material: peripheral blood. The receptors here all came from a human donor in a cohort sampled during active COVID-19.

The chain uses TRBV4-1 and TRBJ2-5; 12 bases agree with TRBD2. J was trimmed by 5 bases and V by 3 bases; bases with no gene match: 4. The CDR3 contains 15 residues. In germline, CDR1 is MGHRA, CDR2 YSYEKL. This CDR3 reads CASSQLAGGGETQYF. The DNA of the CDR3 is TGCGCCAGCAGCCAGCTAGCGGGAGGGGGTGAGACCCAGTACTTC.

The CDR3 nucleotides are TGTGCCAGCAGAACCGGGACAGATAACTACGAGCAGTACTTC. Its protein product is CASRTGTDNYEQYF. The chain has TRBV6-5 and TRBJ2-7, with TRBD1 matching over 7 bases. This CDR3 has 14 amino acids. Germline V lookup: CDR1 MNHEY, CDR2 SVGAGI. V gave up 6 bases and J gave up 3 bases; unmatched junction bases: 8.

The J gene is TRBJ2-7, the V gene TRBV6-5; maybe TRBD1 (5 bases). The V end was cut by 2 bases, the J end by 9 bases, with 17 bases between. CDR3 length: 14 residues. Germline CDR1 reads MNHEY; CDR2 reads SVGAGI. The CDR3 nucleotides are TGTGCCAGCAGTTACCACTCGACAGATATTCGGCAGTACTTC. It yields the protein CASSYHSTDIRQYF.

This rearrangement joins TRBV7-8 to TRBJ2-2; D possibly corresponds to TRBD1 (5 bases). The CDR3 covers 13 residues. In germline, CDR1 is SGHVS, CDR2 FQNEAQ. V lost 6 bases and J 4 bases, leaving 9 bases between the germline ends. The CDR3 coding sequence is TGTGCCAGCAGTGAGCAGGGCACCGGGGAGCTGTTTTTT. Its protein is CASSEQGTGELFF.

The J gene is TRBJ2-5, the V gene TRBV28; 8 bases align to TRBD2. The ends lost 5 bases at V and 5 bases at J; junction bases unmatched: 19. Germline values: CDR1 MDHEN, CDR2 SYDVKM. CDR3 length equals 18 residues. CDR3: CASSEWASGYQKVETQYF. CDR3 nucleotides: TGTGCCAGCAGTGAATGGGCTAGCGGGTATCAAAAGGTGGAGACCCAGTACTTC.

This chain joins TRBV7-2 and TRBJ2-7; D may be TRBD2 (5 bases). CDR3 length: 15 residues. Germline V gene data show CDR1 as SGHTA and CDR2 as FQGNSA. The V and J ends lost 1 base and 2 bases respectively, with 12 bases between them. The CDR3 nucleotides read TGTGCCAGCAGCTTAGAATCTAGCCGTACCTACGAGCAGTACTTC. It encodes CASSLESSRTYEQYF.

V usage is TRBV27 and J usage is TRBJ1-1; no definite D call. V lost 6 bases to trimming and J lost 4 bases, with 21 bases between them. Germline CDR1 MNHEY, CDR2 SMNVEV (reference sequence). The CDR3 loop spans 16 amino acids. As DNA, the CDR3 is TGTGCCAGCAGAATAGCTGCGTCGGAGGATAGCACTGAAGCTTTCTTT. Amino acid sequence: CASRIAASEDSTEAFF.

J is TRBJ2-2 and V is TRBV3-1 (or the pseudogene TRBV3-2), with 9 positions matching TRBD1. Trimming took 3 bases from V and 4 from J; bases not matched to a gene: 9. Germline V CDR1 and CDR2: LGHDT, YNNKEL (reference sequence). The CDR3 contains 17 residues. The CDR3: CASSHEFRDRATGELFF. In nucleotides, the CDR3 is TGTGCCAGCAGCCACGAGTTCCGGGACAGGGCCACCGGGGAGCTGTTTTTT.

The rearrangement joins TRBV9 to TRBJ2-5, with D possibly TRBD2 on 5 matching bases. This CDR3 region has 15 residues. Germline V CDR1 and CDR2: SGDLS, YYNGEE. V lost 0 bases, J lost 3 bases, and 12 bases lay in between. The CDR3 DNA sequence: TGTGCCAGCAGCGTAGACGTGGGAGTAGAAGAGACCCAGTACTTC. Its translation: CASSVDVGVEETQYF.

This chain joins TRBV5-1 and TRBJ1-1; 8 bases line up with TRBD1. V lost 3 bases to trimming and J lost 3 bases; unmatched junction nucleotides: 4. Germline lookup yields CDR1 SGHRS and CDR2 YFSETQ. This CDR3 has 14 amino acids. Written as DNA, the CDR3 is TGCGCCAGCAGCTGGGGACAGGACTACACTGAAGCTTTCTTT. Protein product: CASSWGQDYTEAFF. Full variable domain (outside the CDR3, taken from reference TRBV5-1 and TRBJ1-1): KAGVTQTPRYLIKTRGQQVTLSCSPISGHRSVSWYQQTPGQGLQFLFEYFSETQRNKGNFPGRFSGRQFSNSRSEMNVSTLELGDSALYLCASSWGQDYTEAFFGQGTRLTVV.

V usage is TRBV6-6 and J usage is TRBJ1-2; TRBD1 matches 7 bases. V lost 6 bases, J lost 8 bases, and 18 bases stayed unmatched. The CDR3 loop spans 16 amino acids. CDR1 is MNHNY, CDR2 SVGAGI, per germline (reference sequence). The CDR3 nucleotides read TGTGCCAGCAGCCCGAATACAGGGGTGGGCCTTGGGGGCTACACCTTC. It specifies CASSPNTGVGLGGYTF.

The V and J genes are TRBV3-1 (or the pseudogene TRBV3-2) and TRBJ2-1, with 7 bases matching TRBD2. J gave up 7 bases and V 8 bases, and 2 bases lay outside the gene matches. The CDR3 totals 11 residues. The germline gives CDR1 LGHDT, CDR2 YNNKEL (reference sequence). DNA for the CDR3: TGTGCCAGCGGTAGCGGGAATGAGCAGTTCTTC. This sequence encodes CASGSGNEQFF.

CDR3 protein: CASSLGQSWNTEAFF. The CDR3 bases are TGTGCCAGCAGTTTGGGACAAAGTTGGAACACTGAAGCTTTCTTT. This rearrangement joins TRBV27 to TRBJ1-1; D is perhaps TRBD1 (6 bases). CDR1 and CDR2 from the germline V gene are MNHEY and SMNVEV (reference sequence). The CDR3 totals 15 residues. The germline V and J ends were trimmed by 3 bases and 1 base, with 12 bases remaining between them.

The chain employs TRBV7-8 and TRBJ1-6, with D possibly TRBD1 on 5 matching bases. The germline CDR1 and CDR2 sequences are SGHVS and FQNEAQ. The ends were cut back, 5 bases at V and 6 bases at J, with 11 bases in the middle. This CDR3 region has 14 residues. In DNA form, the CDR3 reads TGTGCCAGCAGCCGTGGGGGGGGTAATTCACCCCTCCACTTT. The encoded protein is CASSRGGGNSPLHF.

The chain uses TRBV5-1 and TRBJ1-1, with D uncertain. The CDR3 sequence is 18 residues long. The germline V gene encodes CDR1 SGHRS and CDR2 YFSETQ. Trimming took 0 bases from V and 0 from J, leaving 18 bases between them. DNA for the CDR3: TGCGCCAGCAGCTTGGCGCTGGTCTTGTCTCCTATGAACACTGAAGCTTTCTTT. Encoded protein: CASSLALVLSPMNTEAFF.

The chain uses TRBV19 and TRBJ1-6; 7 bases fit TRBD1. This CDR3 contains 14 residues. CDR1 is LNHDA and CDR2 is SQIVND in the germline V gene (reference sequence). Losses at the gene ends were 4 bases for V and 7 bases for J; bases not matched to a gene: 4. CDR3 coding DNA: TGTGCCAGTAGTAGGGGACAGATAAATTCACCCCTCCACTTT. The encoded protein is CASSRGQINSPLHF.

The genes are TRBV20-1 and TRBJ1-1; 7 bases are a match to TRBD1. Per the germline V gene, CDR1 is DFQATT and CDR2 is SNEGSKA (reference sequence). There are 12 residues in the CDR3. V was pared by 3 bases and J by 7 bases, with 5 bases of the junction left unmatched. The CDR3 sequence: CSASYRGVEAFF. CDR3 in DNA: TGCAGTGCTAGTTACAGGGGAGTTGAAGCTTTCTTT.

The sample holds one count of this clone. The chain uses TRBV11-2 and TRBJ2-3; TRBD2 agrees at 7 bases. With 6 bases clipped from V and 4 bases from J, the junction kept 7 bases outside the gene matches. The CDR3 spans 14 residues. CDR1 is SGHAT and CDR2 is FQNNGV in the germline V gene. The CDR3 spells CASRRAGVADTQYF. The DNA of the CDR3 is TGTGCCAGCAGAAGGGCGGGAGTGGCAGATACGCAGTATTTT.

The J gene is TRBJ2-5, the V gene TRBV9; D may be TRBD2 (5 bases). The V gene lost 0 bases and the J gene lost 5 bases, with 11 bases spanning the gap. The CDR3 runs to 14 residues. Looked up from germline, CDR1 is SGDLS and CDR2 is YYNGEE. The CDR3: CASSVGGLGETQYF. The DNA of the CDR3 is TGTGCCAGCAGCGTAGGAGGACTTGGGGAGACCCAGTACTTC.

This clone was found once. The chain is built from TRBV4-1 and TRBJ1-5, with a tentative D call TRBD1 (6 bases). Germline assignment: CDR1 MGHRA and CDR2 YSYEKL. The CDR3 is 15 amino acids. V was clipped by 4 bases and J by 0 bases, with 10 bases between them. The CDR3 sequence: CASSPGQYSNQPQHF. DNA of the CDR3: TGCGCCAGCAGCCCCGGACAGTATAGCAATCAGCCCCAGCATTTT.

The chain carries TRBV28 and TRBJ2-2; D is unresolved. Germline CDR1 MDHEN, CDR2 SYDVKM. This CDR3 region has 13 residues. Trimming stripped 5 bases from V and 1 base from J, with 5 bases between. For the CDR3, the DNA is TGTGCCAGCAGTAAACAGAACACCGGGGAGCTGTTTTTT. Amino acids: CASSKQNTGELFF.

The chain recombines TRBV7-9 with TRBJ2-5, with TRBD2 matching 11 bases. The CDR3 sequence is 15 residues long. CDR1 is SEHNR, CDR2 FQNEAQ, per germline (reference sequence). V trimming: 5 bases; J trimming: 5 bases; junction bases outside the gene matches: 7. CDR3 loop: CASSPTSGSWETQYF. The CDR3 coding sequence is TGTGCCAGCAGCCCAACTAGCGGGAGCTGGGAGACCCAGTACTTC.

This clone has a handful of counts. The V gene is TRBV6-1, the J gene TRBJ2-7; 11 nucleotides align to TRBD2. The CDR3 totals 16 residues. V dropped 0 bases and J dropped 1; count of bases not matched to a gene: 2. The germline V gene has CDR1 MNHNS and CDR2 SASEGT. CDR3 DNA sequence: TGTGCCAGCAGTGAAGCGCCTAGCGGGAGGTCCTACGAGCAGTACTTC. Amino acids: CASSEAPSGRSYEQYF.

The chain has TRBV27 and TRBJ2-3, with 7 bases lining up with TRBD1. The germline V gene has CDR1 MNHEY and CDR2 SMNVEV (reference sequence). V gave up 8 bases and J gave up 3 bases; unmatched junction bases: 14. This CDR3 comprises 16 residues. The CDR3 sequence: CASAQDRSFRTDTQYF. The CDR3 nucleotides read TGTGCCAGCGCCCAGGACAGGTCCTTTAGGACAGATACGCAGTATTTT.

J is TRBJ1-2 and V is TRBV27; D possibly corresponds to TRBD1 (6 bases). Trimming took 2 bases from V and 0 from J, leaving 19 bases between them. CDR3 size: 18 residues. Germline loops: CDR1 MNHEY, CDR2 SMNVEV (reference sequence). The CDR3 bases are TGTGCCAGCAGTTTAGTAGGAAGGACGGACAGCCCTAACTATGGCTACACCTTC. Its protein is CASSLVGRTDSPNYGYTF.